The 28 T cell receptor beta chains presented below share a single source sample, sequenced in a study of T cells in Graves' hyperthyroidism and ophthalmopathy. Regions amplified from RNA transcripts were the TCR beta CDR3 regions. Primed by the HTBI set, a first-round RT-PCR was run on the TCR CDR3. TCRdb re-derived calls from the multiplex PCR reads in MiXCR, one entry per CDR3 protein. Of around 450,000 distinct CDR3 sequences listed, 15% to 18% are singletons. Material: blood. All receptors come from a woman between 18 and 29 years old with Graves' hyperthyroidism.

This clonotype was picked up many times. The chain recombines TRBV20-1 with TRBJ2-7, with D possibly being TRBD2 (5 bases). In germline, CDR1 is DFQATT, CDR2 SNEGSKA (reference sequence). V lost 5 bases and J lost 9, with 17 bases in between. This CDR3 has 12 amino acids. The CDR3 is CSAPMTGAGQYF. The CDR3 DNA reads as TGCAGTGCTCCGATGACGGGTGCGGGGCAGTACTTC.

This clonotype was recorded at least ten times. This chain uses TRBV7-3 with TRBJ2-3; TRBD2 agrees at 11 bases. This CDR3 region has 19 residues. CDR1 and CDR2 from the germline V gene are SGHTA and FQGTGA. The ends lost 0 bases at V and 4 bases at J; junction bases unmatched: 12. In DNA form, the CDR3 reads TGTGCCAGCAGCTTAACCGGCCCGGGTAGCGGGGGGGCCGCAGATACGCAGTATTTT. Translating gives CASSLTGPGSGGAADTQYF. Together with reference TRBV7-3 and TRBJ2-3, the CDR3 gives the full variable domain: GAGVSQTPSNKVTEKGKYVELRCDPISGHTALYWYRQSLGQGPEFLIYFQGTGAADDSGLPNDRFFAVRPEGSVSTLKIQRTERGDSAVYLCASSLTGPGSGGAADTQYFGPGTRLTVL.

This clonotype was seen at least ten times. The rearrangement uses TRBV3-1 and TRBJ2-2, with D unresolved. Germline V gene sequence: CDR1 LGHDT, CDR2 YNNKEL (reference sequence). This CDR3 spans 15 amino acids. V gave up 2 bases and J gave up 8 bases, with 15 bases separating them. CDR3: CASSQTPLSVGELFF. For the CDR3, the DNA is TGTGCCAGCAGCCAAACCCCCCTTTCCGTAGGGGAGCTGTTTTTT.

This clonotype has more than one count but fewer than ten. The J gene is TRBJ1-2, the V gene TRBV20-1; no clear D. The germline V gene has CDR1 DFQATT and CDR2 SNEGSKA (reference sequence). This CDR3 is 13 amino acids long. Trimming removed 2 bases at V and 6 bases at J, with 13 bases between. The CDR3 nucleotides are TGCAGTGCTAGAAAGGTGGGCCAGGATGGCTACACCTTC. As protein: CSARKVGQDGYTF.

The table lists this clonotype with many counts. This chain links TRBV10-3 with TRBJ2-3; TRBD2 matches at 7 bases. This CDR3 is built from 15 residues. The germline CDR1 and CDR2 sequences are ENHRY and SYGVKD. V lost 5 bases to trimming and J lost 0 bases; unmatched junction nucleotides: 5. CDR3 coding DNA: TGTGCCATCAGTTCTAGCGGTCCTAGCACAGATACGCAGTATTTT. Encoded protein: CAISSSGPSTDTQYF.

This clonotype has a count of ten or more. The chain links TRBV9 to TRBJ1-1, with D tentatively TRBD1 (6 bases). CDR3 size: 16 residues. Germline V gene data show CDR1 as SGDLS and CDR2 as YYNGEE. Trimming took 4 bases from V and 0 from J, leaving 16 bases between them. For the CDR3, the DNA is TGTGCCAGCAGCCCTGAGGGTGGGGGCGTGAACACTGAAGCTTTCTTT. This gives the protein CASSPEGGGVNTEAFF.

This clonotype has ten or more counts. The chain links TRBV12-3 or TRBV12-4 to TRBJ2-3; tentative D call: TRBD2 (8 bases). Deletions cut 3 bases from V and 4 bases from J, with 14 bases between. CDR3 length: 15 amino acids. In DNA, the CDR3 is TGTGCCAGCAGTTTCAGGGGGACTAGGTCAGATACGCAGTATTTT. Protein product: CASSFRGTRSDTQYF.

Ten or more counts support this clonotype. The rearrangement links TRBV7-9 to TRBJ2-1, with D possibly TRBD2 on 6 matching bases. Germline V gene lookup returns CDR1 SEHNR and CDR2 FQNEAQ (reference sequence). With 5 bases removed from V and 3 bases from J, the gap between germline ends came to 14 bases. The CDR3 spans 15 residues. This chain's CDR3 is CASSRRDFLYNEQFF. The CDR3 coding sequence is TGTGCCAGCAGCCGCCGGGACTTCCTCTACAATGAGCAGTTCTTC.

This clonotype was observed at least ten times. V is TRBV28 and J is TRBJ2-7, with D maybe TRBD2 (6 bases). Germline CDR1 MDHEN, CDR2 SYDVKM. CDR3 length equals 14 residues. Trimming stripped 6 bases from V and 5 bases from J, with 17 bases between. CDR3 bases: TGTGCCAGCAGGCCGGGCGGGACTCCGGACGAGCAGTACTTC. It specifies CASRPGGTPDEQYF.

There are a few counts of this clonotype. The V gene is TRBV7-9, the J gene TRBJ2-3, with 9 bases fitting TRBD2. This CDR3 spans 17 amino acids. The trim removed 1 base at V and 3 bases at J, leaving 8 bases unmatched. CDR1 is SEHNR and CDR2 is FQNEAQ in the germline V gene (reference sequence). The CDR3 loop reads CASSLGGLAGRTDTQYF. In DNA, the CDR3 is TGTGCCAGCAGCTTAGGGGGTCTAGCGGGAAGGACAGATACGCAGTATTTT.

This rearrangement joins TRBV12-3 or TRBV12-4 to TRBJ2-3, with 8 bases fitting TRBD2. The CDR3 length is 17 residues. The V segment lost 5 bases and the J segment 3 bases; nucleotides outside the gene matches: 13. The CDR3 DNA reads TGTGCCAGCAGTCCTAGGATCGGCGGGGGGTTTACAGATACGCAGTATTTT. It specifies CASSPRIGGGFTDTQYF.

The sample holds a few counts of this clonotype. The rearrangement joins TRBV28 to TRBJ2-3; maybe TRBD2 (7 bases). CDR3 size: 15 residues. CDR1 and CDR2 from the germline V gene are MDHEN and SYDVKM. The ends were cut back, 6 bases at V and 1 base at J, with 14 bases in the middle. This CDR3 reads CASRLGGRGTDTQYF. Written as DNA, the CDR3 is TGTGCCAGCAGGTTGGGGGGGCGTGGCACAGATACGCAGTATTTT.

The chain employs TRBV28 and TRBJ2-7, with 8 nucleotides matching TRBD2. Germline V gene sequence: CDR1 MDHEN, CDR2 SYDVKM. The ends lost 5 bases at V and 0 bases at J; junction bases unmatched: 3. The CDR3 has 14 amino acids. CDR3 nucleotides: TGTGCCAGCAGTAGAGGGACTAGCTCCTACGAGCAGTACTTC. Protein product: CASSRGTSSYEQYF.

This clonotype was seen at least ten times. In nucleotides, the CDR3 is TGTGCCAGCAGCTTGGGACTAGCGGGGGGGGACAATGAGCAGTTCTTC. Translating it yields CASSLGLAGGDNEQFF. J is TRBJ2-1 and V is TRBV5-8, with 14 bases lining up with TRBD2. J gave up 5 bases and V 0 bases, and 1 base lay outside the gene matches. This CDR3 spans 16 amino acids. From germline, CDR1 is SGHTS and CDR2 YDEGEE.

In this sample, this clonotype turned up many times. The J gene is TRBJ2-5, the V gene TRBV2, with TRBD2 matching 8 bases. Germline-derived CDR1 and CDR2 are SNHLY and FYNNEI. This CDR3 is built from 13 residues. V gave up 8 bases and J gave up 4 bases; unmatched junction bases: 6. This CDR3 is CASQAGGRETQYF. Written as DNA, the CDR3 is TGTGCCAGCCAGGCGGGAGGAAGAGAGACCCAGTACTTC.

This chain links TRBV7-6 with TRBJ2-5; D perhaps matches TRBD2 (5 bases). The CDR3 contains 13 residues. Trimming shortened V by 7 bases and J by 5 bases, and 14 bases separated the two germline ends. Germline assignment: CDR1 SGHVS and CDR2 FNYEAQ. The CDR3 coding sequence is TGTGCCAGCACCCCGGGGTATGGGGAGACCCAGTACTTC. Protein: CASTPGYGETQYF.

At least ten counts were recorded for this clonotype. This chain uses TRBV6-1 with TRBJ1-2; the match to TRBD1 covers 7 bases. Looked up from germline, CDR1 is MNHNS and CDR2 is SASEGT. This CDR3 spans 15 amino acids. J lost 4 bases, V lost 6 bases, and 11 bases had no gene match. For the CDR3, the DNA is TGTGCCAGCAGCTTCAGGGGGGACGTCGTCTATGGCTACACCTTC. This translates into CASSFRGDVVYGYTF.

Comment on this clonotype: Since a much larger clone is just one base distant, this may be a read error. The V call is TRBV5-1, the J call TRBJ2-2; no firm D call. CDR3 length equals 14 residues. Per the germline V gene, CDR1 is SGHRS and CDR2 is YFSETQ. CDR3 sequence (DNA): TGCGCCGGCAGCTTCGCCCTCCGGGCCGGGGAGCTGTTTTTT. It codes for CAGSFALRAGELFF.

To note about this clonotype: The CDR3 ends on some other residue instead of the conserved phenylalanine or tryptophan, so this is likely a read error. The V gene is TRBV10-2, the J gene TRBJ2-7, with D perhaps given as TRBD1 or TRBD2 (5 bases each). The V end lost 5 bases, the J end lost 3 bases, and 14 bases lay between the germline ends. The germline V gene has CDR1 WSHSY and CDR2 SAAADI. The CDR3 covers 14 residues. The CDR3 protein is CASSRDGAIYEQYL. The CDR3 bases are TGCGCCAGCAGTCGGGACGGAGCGATCTACGAGCAGTACCTC.

At least ten counts were recorded for this clonotype. The chain couples TRBV7-8 to TRBJ2-3; a possible D gene is TRBD2 (5 bases). V lost 3 bases and J lost 1, with 20 bases in between. CDR1 is SGHVS, CDR2 FQNEAQ, per germline. The CDR3 spans 18 residues. The CDR3 loop reads CASSFEGEGVWGTDTQYF. CDR3 sequence (DNA): TGTGCCAGCAGCTTTGAGGGAGAGGGCGTGTGGGGCACAGATACGCAGTATTTT. The full variable domain, completed using reference TRBV7-8 and TRBJ2-3, is GAGVSQSPRYKVAKRGQDVALRCDPISGHVSLFWYQQALGQGPEFLTYFQNEAQLDKSGLPSDRFFAERPEGSVSTLKIQRTQQEDSAVYLCASSFEGEGVWGTDTQYFGPGTRLTVL.

This clonotype was found many times. The V and J genes are TRBV6-1 and TRBJ1-6; no clear D gene. V was shortened by 8 bases and J by 10 bases, with 18 bases between the two germline ends. The CDR3 is 14 amino acids. Per germline, CDR1 MNHNS and CDR2 SASEGT. The CDR3 sequence is CASPQAGRDSPLHF. The CDR3 nucleotides are TGTGCCAGCCCTCAGGCCGGGAGAGACTCACCCCTCCACTTT.

At least ten counts were recorded for this clonotype. This rearrangement joins TRBV30 to TRBJ1-5, with 10 bases lining up with TRBD1. CDR3 length: 17 amino acids. The junction had 7 bases not matched to a gene; V was cut back by 2 bases and J by 0 bases. Germline CDR1 is GTSNPN and CDR2 is SVGIG (reference sequence). The CDR3 loop reads CAWSPGDRGYSNQPQHF. The CDR3 nucleotides read TGTGCCTGGAGTCCAGGGGACAGGGGATATAGCAATCAGCCCCAGCATTTT.

This clonotype was seen ten or more times. This sequence joins TRBV6-6 and TRBJ1-2; D not certain. Trimming left V 4 bases short and J 2 bases short, with 8 bases between. Germline loops: CDR1 MNHNY, CDR2 SVGAGI (reference sequence). The CDR3 has 13 amino acids. The CDR3 region is CASSSEGNYGYTF. The CDR3 nucleotides are TGTGCCAGCAGTTCCGAAGGGAACTATGGCTACACCTTC.

This clonotype was counted once. The chain carries TRBV28 and TRBJ2-3, with D unresolved. Trimming stripped 3 bases from V and 1 base from J, with 8 bases between. This CDR3 contains 14 residues. Germline loops: CDR1 MDHEN, CDR2 SYDVKM. This CDR3 reads CASSFVAGTDTQYF. The DNA for the CDR3 is TGTGCCAGCAGTTTTGTGGCGGGCACAGATACGCAGTATTTT.

This clonotype was counted at least ten times. This chain uses TRBV20-1 with TRBJ2-3; weak D call: TRBD1 (5 bases). Per germline, CDR1 DFQATT and CDR2 SNEGSKA (reference sequence). The V and J ends lost 1 base and 0 bases respectively, with 8 bases between them. This CDR3 region has 14 residues. The CDR3 protein is CSARVPGSTDTQYF. Written as DNA, the CDR3 is TGCAGTGCTAGAGTCCCAGGGAGCACAGATACGCAGTATTTT.

This clonotype was found a few times. The chain recombines TRBV20-1 with TRBJ2-1; no clear D. CDR3 length: 12 residues. In germline, CDR1 is DFQATT, CDR2 SNEGSKA (reference sequence). The germline V and J ends were trimmed by 0 bases and 15 bases, with 15 bases remaining between them. CDR3 region: CSARESTPPGFF. For the CDR3, the DNA is TGCAGTGCTAGAGAATCGACTCCTCCTGGGTTCTTC.

This chain links TRBV7-9 with TRBJ2-1; 12 bases are a match to TRBD2. Per germline, CDR1 SEHNR and CDR2 FQNEAQ (reference sequence). The V segment lost 6 bases and the J segment 6 bases; nucleotides outside the gene matches: 9. This CDR3 region has 16 residues. CDR3 DNA: TGTGCCAGCAGACGGACTAGCGGGACCAGTTCCAATGAGCAGTTCTTC. Translating it yields CASRRTSGTSSNEQFF.

The genes are TRBV12-3 or TRBV12-4 and TRBJ1-2; D possibly corresponds to TRBD1 (5 bases). The CDR3 is 15 amino acids. With 7 bases removed from V and 1 base from J, the gap between germline ends came to 16 bases. CDR3 residues: CASTSKEGINYGYTF. The CDR3 DNA reads as TGTGCCAGCACCTCGAAGGAGGGGATTAACTATGGCTACACCTTC.